These T cell receptor beta chains were read from a single sample in a study of shared clonotypes between healthy human individuals. Profiling relied on immunoSEQ multiplex PCR, and the TCRdb table lists in-frame clones only, not all of them. The sample contains more than 2,000,000 clones, over 90% of which appear only once. Material: naive CD4+ T cells from PBMCs. These receptors were collected from a man aged 18-30 years in good health. Some clones in this sample may be carry-over from other donors' samples. CDR3s include the opening cysteine and the closing phenylalanine or tryptophan.

J | V | CDR3
TRBJ2-2 | TRBV7-3 | CASSYSTRDRSTGELFF
TRBJ1-2 | TRBV18 | CASSPTGQVNYGYTF
TRBJ1-5 | TRBV28 | CASSLTGYYQPQHF
TRBJ2-2 | TRBV5-1 | CASSLGLQGWTGELFF
TRBJ2-3 | TRBV27 | CASLLGGTDTQYF
TRBJ2-1 | TRBV6-5 | CASRWTLNNEQFF
TRBJ1-3 | TRBV4-2 | CASSQQRGGKPSGNTIYF
TRBJ2-3 | TRBV11-2 | CASSAWTSGGLTDTQYF
TRBJ2-3 | TRBV7-9 | CASSLRGGTQYF
TRBJ2-1 | TRBV4-1 | CASSQGIRNEQFF
TRBJ1-5 | TRBV7-2 | CASSLGWGRGNQPQHF
TRBJ2-5 | TRBV6-1 | CASSEGPPSGTRKTQYF
TRBJ1-1 | TRBV7-9 | CASSLPYRRAPNTEAFF
TRBJ1-2 | TRBV27 | CASSIQGRVNYGYTF
TRBJ2-1 | TRBV11-2 | CASSLVPASGRGDEQFF
TRBJ1-2 | TRBV30 | CAWSAHGNYGYTF
TRBJ2-1 | TRBV6-6 | CASSPEGGNEQFF
TRBJ2-7 | TRBV10-2 | CASSDPLKQTVYEQYF
TRBJ2-3 | TRBV27 | CASSLSDLREATDTQYF
TRBJ2-2 | TRBV28 | CASSLNQPGELFF
TRBJ1-2 | TRBV6-5 | CASSRTGTGFGYTF
TRBJ2-7 | TRBV28 | CASLSSGAYAREQYF
TRBJ1-1 | TRBV5-4 | CASSRAGGTGEAFF
TRBJ1-5 | TRBV21-1 | CASSKDPLRDRGRLQPQHF
TRBJ2-7 | TRBV15 | CATSPRTGDSYEQYF
TRBJ2-3 | TRBV27 | CASSWGLGGDTQYF
TRBJ2-3 | TRBV11-1 | CASSLGLGVTDTQYF
TRBJ1-5 | TRBV19 | CASSRSLEQPQHF
TRBJ2-1 | TRBV11-3 | CASSPGLAAYNEQFF
TRBJ2-1 | TRBV5-8 | CASSLLTGWADRSYNEQFF
TRBJ2-5 | TRBV5-1 | CASSPAAGARQETQYF
TRBJ2-3 | TRBV14 | CASSRDRGLTDTQYF
TRBJ1-5 | TRBV28 | CASSGTGLALF
TRBJ1-5 | TRBV9 | CASSVEGSNQPQHF
TRBJ2-1 | TRBV6-5 | CASSYGPKEFF
TRBJ2-1 | TRBV7-3 | CASSLKPLASGSYNEQFF
TRBJ2-1 | TRBV25-1 | CASSGLGAKPSQNEQFF
TRBJ2-3 | TRBV5-4 | CATSRGTTDTQYF
TRBJ2-7 | TRBV5-1 | CASSSTGPYEQYF
TRBJ2-1 | TRBV19 | CASSILGYNEQFF
TRBJ2-5 | TRBV5-1 | CASSPGGTAQETQYF
TRBJ1-1 | TRBV9 | CASSLTGQGRTEAFF
TRBJ1-5 | TRBV2 | CASRQEFGQPQHF
TRBJ1-2 | TRBV2 | CATHQSGGDGYTF
TRBJ1-3 | TRBV4-2 | CASSQASYSGNTIYF
TRBJ2-7 | TRBV19 | CASSVGGSVQYYEQYF
TRBJ1-5 | TRBV6-5 | CASRAEGDQPQHF
TRBJ1-3 | TRBV30 | CAWNAGGNTIYF
TRBJ2-1 | TRBV13 | CASSASSGGADNEQFF
TRBJ2-7 | TRBV29-1 | CSVAGTGHYEQYF
TRBJ2-7 | TRBV25-1 | CASLGAGESEQYF
TRBJ1-1 | TRBV6-6 | CASTPPGTNTEAFF
TRBJ1-4 | TRBV14 | CASAQAGREGKLFF